The 25 T cell receptor beta chains listed next were all sequenced from one sample in a study of T cell changes during pregnancy in multiple sclerosis. Only in-frame clones appear in the TCRdb table, and some are missing; sequencing was by immunoSEQ multiplex PCR. In the table there are roughly 100,000 clones, 91% of which are singletons. The sample in question was peripheral blood, obtained before pregnancy. The receptors come from a female donor with multiple sclerosis, enrolled in a pregnancy study.

This chain uses TRBV6-5 with TRBJ2-7; 7 nucleotides align to TRBD1. Looked up from germline, CDR1 is MNHEY and CDR2 is SVGAGI. The V segment lost 6 bases and the J segment 3 bases; nucleotides outside the gene matches: 8. The CDR3 is 14 amino acids. The CDR3 is CASRLTGQNYEQYF. The CDR3 DNA follows: TGTGCCAGCAGGTTGACGGGACAGAACTACGAGCAGTACTTC.

The J gene is TRBJ1-1, the V gene TRBV30; maybe TRBD1 (6 bases). CDR1 is GTSNPN, CDR2 SVGIG, per germline (reference sequence). The length of the CDR3 is 11 residues. V lost 4 bases and J 5 bases, leaving 8 bases between the germline ends. In nucleotides, the CDR3 is TGTGCCTGGACCCAGGGGACTGAAGCTTTCTTT. It encodes CAWTQGTEAFF.

This chain links TRBV21-1 with TRBJ2-1; TRBD2 was called by the table and not checked on the DNA. TRBV21-1 is an annotated pseudogene. The CDR3 spans 18 residues. The CDR3 loop is CASSKALWGDSAYNEQFF. The CDR3, as DNA: TGTGCCAGCAGCAAAGCGCTTTGGGGGGACTCAGCCTACAATGAGCAGTTCTTC.

This chain connects TRBV29-1 to TRBJ2-1; D is possibly TRBD2 (5 bases). Germline V gives CDR1 SQVTM, CDR2 ANQGSEA. The V and J ends lost 6 bases and 6 bases respectively, with 12 bases between them. This CDR3 spans 12 amino acids. Here the CDR3 DNA reads TGCAGCGTGGACTCAAGTGTCAATGAGCAGTTCTTC. Its translation is CSVDSSVNEQFF.

The V and J genes are TRBV2 and TRBJ2-1; TRBD1 aligns across 8 bases. The CDR3 sequence is 14 residues long. Germline V gives CDR1 SNHLY, CDR2 FYNNEI. Trimming took 6 bases from V and 4 from J; bases not matched to a gene: 5. The CDR3 nucleotides are TGTGCCAGCAGACCCGGGACAGGATACAATGAGCAGTTCTTC. Encoded protein: CASRPGTGYNEQFF.

CDR3 region: CASSRGQGARNYGYTF. The CDR3 DNA follows: TGTGCCAGTAGTAGAGGACAGGGGGCCCGAAACTATGGCTACACCTTC. V usage is TRBV19 and J usage is TRBJ1-2, with TRBD1 matching over 11 bases. The CDR3 loop spans 16 amino acids. J gave up 2 bases and V 4 bases, and 6 bases lay outside the gene matches. The V gene's germline CDR1 is LNHDA and CDR2 SQIVND (reference sequence).

This clone was recorded once. V gene TRBV27 combines with J gene TRBJ1-2; no clear D gene. V lost 6 bases, J lost 4 bases, and 12 bases lay in between. Per germline, CDR1 MNHEY and CDR2 SMNVEV (reference sequence). CDR3 length: 13 residues. The CDR3 bases are TGTGCCAGCAGGACTAGCATGGGCTATGGCTACACCTTC. Translating gives CASRTSMGYGYTF.

This chain connects TRBV28 to TRBJ1-5; D remains unclear. V lost 6 bases to trimming and J lost 1 base, with 4 bases between them. The CDR3 is 12 amino acids. Germline CDR1 and CDR2: MDHEN and SYDVKM. The CDR3: CASSVSNQPQHF. For the CDR3, the DNA is TGTGCCAGCAGCGTCAGCAATCAGCCCCAGCATTTT.

This sequence joins TRBV6-5 and TRBJ2-1, with 9 bases identical to TRBD2. With V trimmed by 4 bases and J by 1 base, 2 bases remained unmatched. This CDR3 contains 15 residues. Germline V gene sequence: CDR1 MNHEY, CDR2 SVGAGI. This CDR3 is CASSFSGGSYNEQFF. CDR3 DNA: TGTGCCAGCAGTTTTAGCGGGGGTTCCTACAATGAGCAGTTCTTC.

This chain uses TRBV4-1 with TRBJ1-1; D not resolved. This CDR3 has 15 amino acids. Germline CDR1 MGHRA, CDR2 YSYEKL. The V gene lost 0 bases and the J gene lost 0 bases, with 8 bases spanning the gap. The CDR3 region is CASSQDATMNTEAFF. CDR3 sequence (DNA): TGCGCCAGCAGCCAAGATGCTACCATGAACACTGAAGCTTTCTTT.

The CDR3 loop is CASSLVGGGGTEAFF. DNA for the CDR3: TGTGCCAGCAGCTTAGTCGGCGGGGGCGGCACTGAAGCTTTCTTT. The rearrangement uses TRBV11-3 and TRBJ1-1; weak D call: TRBD1 (6 bases). The CDR3 has 15 amino acids. Per germline, CDR1 SGHNT and CDR2 YENEEA. V was trimmed by 1 base and J by 4 bases, leaving 13 bases between them.

The chain uses TRBV6-5 and TRBJ2-7; the match to TRBD1 covers 12 bases. The CDR3 runs to 15 residues. Germline CDR1 and CDR2: MNHEY and SVGAGI. J was trimmed by 5 bases and V by 0 bases; bases with no gene match: 2. As DNA, the CDR3 is TGTGCCAGCAGTTACTCCGGGACAGGGGGCCACGAGCAGTACTTC. This encodes CASSYSGTGGHEQYF.

The chain carries TRBV7-9 and TRBJ1-2, with D hard to call. Trimming pared 4 bases from V and 5 bases from J, leaving 8 bases between. Germline V gives CDR1 SEHNR, CDR2 FQNEAQ (reference sequence). The CDR3 is 12 amino acids. DNA for the CDR3: TGTGCCAGCAGCTCTGGGGAGTATGGCTACACCTTC. This codes for CASSSGEYGYTF.

V usage is TRBV29-1 and J usage is TRBJ2-1, with a weak D call TRBD1 (6 bases). CDR3 length: 15 residues. V was shortened by 5 bases and J by 0 bases, with 14 bases between the two germline ends. Germline CDR1 reads SQVTM; CDR2 reads ANQGSEA. The CDR3 spells CSVPRRGVSYNEQFF. The CDR3 DNA is TGCAGCGTTCCTCGCAGGGGCGTCTCCTACAATGAGCAGTTCTTC.

The chain carries TRBV7-3 and TRBJ1-3; D unresolved. Trimming cost V 0 bases and J 4 bases, with 4 bases left between them. This CDR3 comprises 13 residues. Germline CDR1 and CDR2: SGHTA and FQGTGA. CDR3 in DNA: TGTGCCAGCAGCTTAACTTCGGGAAACACCATATATTTT. Its translation: CASSLTSGNTIYF.

The CDR3 DNA reads as TGTGCCAGCAGCTTACTAGCGGGGGCCCAAGAGACCCAGTACTTC. Translation: CASSLLAGAQETQYF. V gene TRBV11-3 combines with J gene TRBJ2-5; 10 bases line up with TRBD2. The CDR3 is made up of 15 amino acids. The germline gives CDR1 SGHNT, CDR2 YENEEA. The V segment lost 2 bases and the J segment 1 base; nucleotides outside the gene matches: 1. Full variable domain (outside the CDR3, taken from reference TRBV11-3 and TRBJ2-5): EAGVVQSPRYKIIEKKQPVAFWCNPISGHNTLYWYLQNLGQGPELLIRYENEEAVDDSQLPKDRFSAERLKGVDSTLKIQPAELGDSAVYLCASSLLAGAQETQYFGPGTRLLVL.

The V call is TRBV2, the J call TRBJ1-6, with 7 bases that match TRBD1. With V trimmed by 10 bases and J by 9 bases, 18 bases remained unmatched. The germline V gene encodes CDR1 SNHLY and CDR2 FYNNEI. CDR3 length equals 16 residues. The chain's CDR3 is CATRLTGLSGTSPLHF. CDR3 sequence (DNA): TGTGCCACAAGACTGACAGGGTTGAGTGGTACTTCACCCCTCCACTTT.

V and J are TRBV7-2 and TRBJ1-3, with 7 bases fitting TRBD1. CDR3 length equals 15 residues. CDR1 is SGHTA and CDR2 is FQGNSA in the germline V gene. With V trimmed by 5 bases and J by 2 bases, 6 bases remained unmatched. CDR3 DNA sequence: TGTGCCAGCAGCCGGGACAGCGTCACTGGAAACACCATATATTTT. This translates into CASSRDSVTGNTIYF.

The CDR3 nucleotides are TGTGCCAGCAGGACGTTAGCGGGCACTGAAGCTTTCTTT. Amino acid sequence: CASRTLAGTEAFF. The chain recombines TRBV27 with TRBJ1-1; D uncertain. This CDR3 contains 13 residues. Germline V gene lookup returns CDR1 MNHEY and CDR2 SMNVEV (reference sequence). The germline V and J ends were trimmed by 6 bases and 4 bases, with 12 bases remaining between them.

This clone appeared a single time. CDR3 protein: CASSLEGAIMAGELFF. Here the CDR3 DNA reads TGCGCCAGCAGCTTGGAGGGGGCTATCATGGCCGGGGAGCTGTTTTTT. The chain recombines TRBV5-1 with TRBJ2-2; 7 nucleotides align to TRBD1. There are 16 residues in the CDR3. J gave up 6 bases and V 0 bases, and 8 bases lay outside the gene matches. Germline CDR1 reads SGHRS; CDR2 reads YFSETQ.

The CDR3 nucleotides are TGTGCCAGCAGCGTACGACAAGGGAGATTATTGTACAATGAGCAGTTCTTC. It specifies CASSVRQGRLLYNEQFF. This chain uses TRBV7-8 with TRBJ2-1; tentative D call: TRBD2 (5 bases). The CDR3 is 17 amino acids. Germline V lookup: CDR1 SGHVS, CDR2 FQNEAQ. Trimming left V 5 bases short and J 4 bases short, with 21 bases between.

The CDR3 DNA reads TGTGCCAGCAGTTACATGAGATTCTCTAGCACAGATACGCAGTATTTT. As protein: CASSYMRFSSTDTQYF. The chain employs TRBV6-5 and TRBJ2-3; D gene unclear. V was cut by 2 bases and J by 0 bases, with 12 bases left in between. The CDR3 sequence is 16 residues long. The germline V gene has CDR1 MNHEY and CDR2 SVGAGI.

The chain is built from TRBV2 and TRBJ1-5; D remains unclear. Germline V gene lookup returns CDR1 SNHLY and CDR2 FYNNEI. Trimming shortened V by 1 base and J by 5 bases, and 3 bases separated the two germline ends. The CDR3 is 12 residues long. The chain's CDR3 is CASSEGDQPQHF. CDR3 nucleotides: TGTGCCAGCAGTGAAGGAGATCAGCCCCAGCATTTT.

J is TRBJ2-5 and V is TRBV4-3; 9 bases fit TRBD1. This CDR3 comprises 14 residues. Trimming removed 2 bases from V and 6 bases from J; junction bases left unmatched: 4. CDR1 is LGHNA and CDR2 is YSLEER in the germline V gene. The DNA for the CDR3 is TGCGCCAGCAGCCAAATTACAGGGGGCAAGACCCAGTACTTC. Amino acids: CASSQITGGKTQYF.

This clone has just a few counts. The V and J genes are TRBV6-4 and TRBJ2-3; 7 bases match TRBD2. The CDR3 covers 15 residues. The germline gives CDR1 MRHNA, CDR2 SNTAGT. Germline trimming cut 4 bases from V and 2 bases from J; bases unmatched to any gene: 6. CDR3 sequence reads: CASSATSEITDTQYF. Here the CDR3 DNA reads TGTGCCAGCAGTGCCACTAGCGAAATCACAGATACGCAGTATTTT.